This TCR beta chain stems from a study of blood T cell repertoires in COVID-19. Across the whole study: Whether acute or convalescent, the COVID-19 samples came from the United States, Italy and Spain. PBMCs, B-cell-depleted T cells, or T cells were the source of the cDNA or gDNA that made up the material.

In the authors' workflow: Using reference gene primer amplification, nucleated cell counts were estimated. Sequenced by immunoSEQ multiplex PCR; TCRdb stores in-frame clones only, minus some. V, J and clone size reflect that table, while D and trimming were determined from the DNA. The table records around 200,000 clones, over 70% of them present only once. Specimen: peripheral blood. The clonotype originates from a man aged 50-60 years with active or convalescent COVID-19.

CDR3: CASSQVDSYGYTF. The CDR3 DNA follows: TGTGCCAGCAGCCAAGTTGATAGCTATGGCTACACCTTC. The chain recombines TRBV3-1 (or the pseudogene TRBV3-2) with TRBJ1-2; D not resolved. From germline, CDR1 is LGHDT and CDR2 YNNKEL (reference sequence). The V end lost 1 base, the J end lost 4 bases, and 7 bases lay between the germline ends. The CDR3 length is 13 residues.